In its sample, the clone carrying this TCR beta chain was seen a few times. The data stem from a study of OX40 agonist ivuxolimab in advanced cancers. About the study: From roughly 23 to 90 years was the age range, with a mean of around 56 years, and roughly 83% were male.

The germline CDR1 and CDR2 sequences are SGHVS and FQNEAQ. The CDR3 runs 14 residues. Trimming pared 5 bases from V and 0 bases from J, leaving 8 bases between. The data were produced by immunoSEQ multiplex PCR, yet TCRdb's version contains in-frame clones alone and is incomplete. The sample carries tens of thousands of clones, 90% to 95% recorded once. The chain uses TRBV7-8 and TRBJ1-3; unclear D gene. The sample here was CD4+ or CD8+ T cells sorted from blood, taken in a trial of the OX40 agonist ivuxolimab. The clonotype was recovered from an adult with an advanced solid tumor such as melanoma, head and neck, liver or kidney cancer. The CDR3 sequence is CASSTRSSGNTIYF. CDR3 nucleotide sequence: TGTGCCAGCAGCACCCGGTCCTCTGGAAACACCATATATTTT.